Shown below are 3 T cell receptor beta chains from a single sample sequenced in a study of blood T cells in healthy people across ages. Then a second PCR, running about 6 to 11 cycles, was carried out with a sample-barcoded 5' primer and a J-beta primer mix. TCRdb passed the 5' RACE reads through MiXCR, listing each CDR3 protein once. The top ten hold under 50% of the sample, which has 750,000 to 950,000 distinct CDR3 sequences, 53% seen once. The specimen was blood. Receptor source: a man aged 80 or over in good health.

A remark on this clonotype: Its ends do not fully match the called genes, so a read error is possible. This CDR3 is CSAILAGSSGNTTYF. The DNA of the CDR3 is TGCAGTGCTATATTAGCAGGGAGCTCTGGAAACACCACATATTTT. The chain carries TRBV20-1 and TRBJ1-3, with D tentatively TRBD1 (5 bases). Germline values: CDR1 DFQATT, CDR2 SNEGSKA (reference sequence). The CDR3 runs to 15 residues.

The gene calls are TRBV7-3 and TRBJ2-6; D perhaps matches TRBD2 (6 bases). Germline CDR1 is SGHTA and CDR2 is FQGTGA. The germline V and J ends were trimmed by 4 bases and 2 bases, with 18 bases remaining between them. The CDR3 is 18 residues long. CDR3 protein: CASSYLRDSIPGANVLTF. CDR3 DNA: TGTGCCAGCAGCTACCTCCGGGACTCCATCCCTGGGGCCAACGTCCTGACTTTC.

CDR3 amino acids: CASSLKGRATEAFF. The CDR3 nucleotides read TGTGCCAGCAGTTTAAAGGGCCGAGCAACTGAAGCTTTCTTT. V usage is TRBV12-3 or TRBV12-4 and J usage is TRBJ1-1, with D uncertain. The CDR3 length is 14 residues. Trimming left V 2 bases short and J 5 bases short, with 12 bases between.